This is a list of T cell receptor beta chains from one sample in a study of regulatory T cells in long-lasting Graves disease. MiXCR, run by TCRdb on the multiplex PCR reads, gives a single entry per CDR3 protein. The sample shows around 360,000 distinct CDR3 sequences, around 15% of them seen only once. The sample was also reused in another study, on T cells in Graves' hyperthyroidism and ophthalmopathy.

This specimen was peripheral blood mononuclear cells (PBMCs), taken at new diagnosis, from a patient treated with antithyroid drugs. Receptors originate from a young woman with Graves disease. Both conserved end residues are part of each CDR3. The D gene is left open where the match is weak. Clone size is given for some rows only: seen once, a few or many times, or a class if the clone is expanded.

v_call	d_call	j_call	clone_size	cdr3_nt	cdr3_aa
TRBV5-1	.	TRBJ2-7	many	TGCGCCAGCAGCTTAGGAAACGGGAACGAGCAGTACTTC	CASSLGNGNEQYF
TRBV5-6	.	TRBJ2-2	.	TGTGCCAGCAGCTTGGCCGTGGGGGTAGGGTCCGGGGAGCTGTTTTTT	CASSLAVGVGSGELFF
TRBV18	TRBD2	TRBJ2-7	few	TGTGCCAGCTCACCCTCTAGCGGGAGGGATTACGAGCAGTACTTC	CASSPSSGRDYEQYF
TRBV3-1	TRBD1	TRBJ1-2	many	TGTGCCAGCAGCCAACTCCCTGGGACAGCAAGAAACTATGGCTACACCTTC	CASSQLPGTARNYGYTF
TRBV6-1	.	TRBJ2-7	many	TGTGCCAGCCTCCTTGCACAGGGCTACGAGCAGTACTTC	CASLLAQGYEQYF
TRBV6-1	.	TRBJ2-5	.	TGTGCCAGCAGGCCCCAGGGACAAGAGACCCAGTACTTC	CASRPQGQETQYF
TRBV3-1	TRBD2	TRBJ2-7	.	TGTGCCAGCAGCCCCGGACTAGCGGGAGGCCCTTGGGGCGAGCAGTACTTC	CASSPGLAGGPWGEQYF
TRBV7-3	.	TRBJ2-3	many	TGTGCCAGCAGCTTAAATTCGGTTTCCACAGATACGCAGTATTTT	CASSLNSVSTDTQYF
TRBV6-1	.	TRBJ2-4	many	TGTGCCAGCACCCAGGGGGCTAGCGGAGCCAAAAACATTCAGTACTTC	CASTQGASGAKNIQYF
TRBV7-9	.	TRBJ2-1	few	TGTGCCAGCAGCCGGGGACGGTACAATGAGCAGTTCTTC	CASSRGRYNEQFF